This T cell receptor (beta chain) emerged from a study of response to subunit inactivated influenza vaccine. General observations from the study: The authors offered the suggestion that each seasonal influenza vaccination recruits few new T cells.

A remark on this clonotype: Its antigen remains unknown.

The CDR3 extends over 17 amino acids. CDR1 MNHEY and CDR2 SVGEGT come from the germline V gene. V gave up 2 bases and J gave up 6 bases, with 22 bases separating them. TCRdb used MiXCR to reprocess the RT-PCR reads, holding one entry per CDR3 protein. Of approximately 520,000 distinct CDR3 sequences detected, approximately 15% appear once; the ten largest clones hold about 3%. The material sequenced was CD4+ T cells sorted from PBMCs, taken around 25 months after vaccination. The chain combines TRBV6-2 or TRBV6-3 with TRBJ1-2; perhaps TRBD1 as D (5 bases). This TCR was recovered from a man aged 50 to 75 who received an inactivated influenza vaccine. The CDR3 loop is CASSYPTWDPKENGYTF. CDR3 nucleotides: TGTGCCAGCAGTTACCCTACCTGGGACCCCAAGGAAAATGGCTACACCTTC.